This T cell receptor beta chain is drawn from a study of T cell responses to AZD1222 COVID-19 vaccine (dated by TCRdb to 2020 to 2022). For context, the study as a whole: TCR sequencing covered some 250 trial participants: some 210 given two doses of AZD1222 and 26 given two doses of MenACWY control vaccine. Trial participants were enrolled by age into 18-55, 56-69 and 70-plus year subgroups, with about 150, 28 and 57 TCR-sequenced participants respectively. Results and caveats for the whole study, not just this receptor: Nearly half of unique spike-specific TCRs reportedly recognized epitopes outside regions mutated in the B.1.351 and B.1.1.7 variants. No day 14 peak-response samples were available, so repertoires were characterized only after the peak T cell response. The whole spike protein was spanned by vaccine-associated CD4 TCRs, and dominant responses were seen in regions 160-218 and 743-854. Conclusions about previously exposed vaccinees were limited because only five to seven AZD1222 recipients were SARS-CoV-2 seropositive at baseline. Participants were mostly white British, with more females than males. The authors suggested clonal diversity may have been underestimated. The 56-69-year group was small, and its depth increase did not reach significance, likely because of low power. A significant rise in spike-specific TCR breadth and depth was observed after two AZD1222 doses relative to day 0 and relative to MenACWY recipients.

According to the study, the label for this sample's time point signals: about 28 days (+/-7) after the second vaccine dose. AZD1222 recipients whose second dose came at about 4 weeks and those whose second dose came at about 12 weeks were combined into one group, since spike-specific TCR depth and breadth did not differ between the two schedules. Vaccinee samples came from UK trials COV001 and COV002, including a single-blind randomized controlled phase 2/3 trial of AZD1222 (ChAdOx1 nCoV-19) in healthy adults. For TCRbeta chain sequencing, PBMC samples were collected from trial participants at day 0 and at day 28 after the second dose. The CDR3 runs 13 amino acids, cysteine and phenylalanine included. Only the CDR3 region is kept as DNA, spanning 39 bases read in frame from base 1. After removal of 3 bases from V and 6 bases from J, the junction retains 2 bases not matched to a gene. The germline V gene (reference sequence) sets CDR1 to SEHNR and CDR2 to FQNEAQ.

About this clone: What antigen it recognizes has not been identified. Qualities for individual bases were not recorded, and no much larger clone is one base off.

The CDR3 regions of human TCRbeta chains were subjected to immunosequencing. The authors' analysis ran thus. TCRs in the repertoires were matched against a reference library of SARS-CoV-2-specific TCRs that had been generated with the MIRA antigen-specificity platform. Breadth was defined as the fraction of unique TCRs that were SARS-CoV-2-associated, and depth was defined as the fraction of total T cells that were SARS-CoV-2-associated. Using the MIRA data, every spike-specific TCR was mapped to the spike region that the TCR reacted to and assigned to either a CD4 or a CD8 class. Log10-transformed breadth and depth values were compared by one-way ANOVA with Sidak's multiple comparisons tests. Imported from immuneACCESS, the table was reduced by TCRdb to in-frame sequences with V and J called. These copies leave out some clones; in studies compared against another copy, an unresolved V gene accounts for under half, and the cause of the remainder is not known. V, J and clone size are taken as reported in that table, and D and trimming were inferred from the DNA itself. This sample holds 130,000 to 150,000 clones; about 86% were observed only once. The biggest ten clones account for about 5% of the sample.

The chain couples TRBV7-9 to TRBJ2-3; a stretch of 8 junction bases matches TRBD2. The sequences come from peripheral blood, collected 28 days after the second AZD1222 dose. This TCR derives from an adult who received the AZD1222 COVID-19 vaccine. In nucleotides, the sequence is TGTGCCAGCAGCTTTTCTAGCGGGGATACGCAGTATTTT. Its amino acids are CASSFSSGDTQYF. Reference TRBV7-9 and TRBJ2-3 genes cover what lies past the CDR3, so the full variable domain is DTGVSQNPRHKITKRGQNVTFRCDPISEHNRLYWYRQTLGQGPEFLTYFQNEAQLEKSRLLSDRFSAERPKGSFSTLEIQRTEQGDSAMYLCASSFSSGDTQYFGPGTRLTVL.